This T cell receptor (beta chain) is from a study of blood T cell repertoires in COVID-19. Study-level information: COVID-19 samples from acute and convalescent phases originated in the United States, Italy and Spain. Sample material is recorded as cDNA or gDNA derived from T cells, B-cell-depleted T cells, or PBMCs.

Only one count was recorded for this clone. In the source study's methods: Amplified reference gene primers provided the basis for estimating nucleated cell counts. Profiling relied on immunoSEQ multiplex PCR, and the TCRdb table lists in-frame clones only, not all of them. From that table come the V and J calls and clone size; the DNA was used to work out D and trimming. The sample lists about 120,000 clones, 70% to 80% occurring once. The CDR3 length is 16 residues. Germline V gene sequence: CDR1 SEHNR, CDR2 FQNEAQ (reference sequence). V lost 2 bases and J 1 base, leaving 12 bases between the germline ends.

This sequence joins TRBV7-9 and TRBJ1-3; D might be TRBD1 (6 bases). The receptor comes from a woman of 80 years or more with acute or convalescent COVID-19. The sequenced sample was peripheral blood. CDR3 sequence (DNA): TGTGCCAGCAGCTTAACAGGGCGTGGGTCTGGAAACACCATATATTTT. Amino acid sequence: CASSLTGRGSGNTIYF. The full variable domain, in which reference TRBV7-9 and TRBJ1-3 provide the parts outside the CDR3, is DTGVSQNPRHKITKRGQNVTFRCDPISEHNRLYWYRQTLGQGPEFLTYFQNEAQLEKSRLLSDRFSAERPKGSFSTLEIQRTEQGDSAMYLCASSLTGRGSGNTIYFGEGSWLTVV.